This T cell receptor beta chain was recovered during a study of T cell responses to AZD1222 COVID-19 vaccine. Sequencing used immunoSEQ multiplex PCR; TCRdb keeps in-frame clones, though not all of them. This table holds about 86,000 clones, approximately 89% found once. Concerning this clone: No antigen is known for it.

Study-wide results and caveats: Donors skewed white British and female; clonal diversity was possibly underestimated. The study reported that nearly half of spike-specific TCRs target unmutated variant regions.

The receptor comes from an adult in good health. The material sequenced was peripheral blood, taken on day 0 of AZD1222 vaccination.

The CDR3 is CASSSGTSGNNEQFF. The DNA of the CDR3 is TGCGCCAGCAGCTCCGGGACTAGCGGGAACAATGAGCAGTTCTTC. The chain joins TRBV5-1 to TRBJ2-1; 13 bases fit TRBD2. After removal of 3 bases from V and 5 bases from J, the junction contained 2 bases not matched to a gene. CDR3 length: 15 amino acids. Germline values: CDR1 SGHRS, CDR2 YFSETQ.